The clone carrying this T cell receptor (beta chain) was counted many times. This specimen comes from a study of T-cell reconstitution after alpha-beta-depleted transplantation in children. Researchers prepared the TCRbeta library using unique molecular identifiers, the study reports. Using its own MiXCR run on the PCR reads, TCRdb lists one record per CDR3 protein. Here the sample spans 150,000 to 200,000 distinct CDR3 sequences, 14% to 15% being singletons. This TCR was recovered from a human donor who donated a stem cell graft to a child with acute lymphoblastic leukemia. This material consisted of PBMCs from the stem cell graft donor, taken from the stem cell graft.

The CDR3 sequence: CASSPDRHLSNQPQHF. The CDR3 region has the DNA TGTGCCAGCAGCCCAGACAGGCACTTAAGCAATCAGCCCCAGCATTTT. The chain employs TRBV7-8 and TRBJ1-5; D may be TRBD1 (6 bases). The CDR3 runs 16 residues. Germline V gene sequence: CDR1 SGHVS, CDR2 FQNEAQ. The V gene lost 5 bases and the J gene lost 1 base, with 15 bases spanning the gap.